This T cell receptor beta chain was sequenced for a study of blood T cell repertoires in COVID-19. Study information: Some COVID-19 samples were acute and others convalescent; all came from the United States, Italy and Spain.

In the original workflow: The assay estimated nucleated cells by amplifying reference gene primers. Using immunoSEQ multiplex PCR, the repertoire was profiled, and TCRdb retains in-frame clones only, with some absent. From that table come the V and J calls and clone size; the DNA was used to work out D and trimming. The sample comprises around 73,000 clones, 60% to 80% of which are singletons, and under 2.5% rests with the top ten. Germline-derived CDR1 and CDR2 are ENHRY and SYGVKD. V was cut by 0 bases and J by 13 bases, with 13 bases left in between. The CDR3 totals 14 residues. This receptor was identified in a man between 65 and 85 years old with COVID-19, enrolled during active disease. Sequences were obtained from peripheral blood. J is TRBJ1-6 and V is TRBV10-3; D possibly corresponds to TRBD1 (5 bases). CDR3: CAISESGRGTPLHF. DNA of the CDR3: TGTGCCATCAGTGAGTCTGGGAGGGGTACCCCCCTCCACTTT.